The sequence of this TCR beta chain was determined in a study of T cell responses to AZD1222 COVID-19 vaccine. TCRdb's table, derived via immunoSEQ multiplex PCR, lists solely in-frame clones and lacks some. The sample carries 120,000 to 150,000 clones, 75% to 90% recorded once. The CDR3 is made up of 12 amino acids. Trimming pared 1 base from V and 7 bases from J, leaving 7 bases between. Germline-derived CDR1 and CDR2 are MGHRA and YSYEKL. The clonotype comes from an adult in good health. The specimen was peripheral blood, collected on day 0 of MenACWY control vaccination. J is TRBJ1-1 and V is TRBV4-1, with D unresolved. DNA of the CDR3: TGCGCCAGCAGCCAAGGGGTAGGTGAAGCTTTCTTT. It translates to CASSQGVGEAFF.